What follows is one TCR beta chain and its context. There are 16 residues in the CDR3. V lost 3 bases to trimming and J lost 0 bases, with 11 bases between them. Germline V gene data show CDR1 as LNHDA and CDR2 as SQIVND (reference sequence). This sample was included in a study of T cells in Graves' hyperthyroidism and ophthalmopathy. Authors of the study amplified TCR beta CDR3 regions from RNA transcripts. When the TCR CDR3 underwent first-round RT-PCR, the HTBI primer set was used. TCRdb processed the multiplex PCR reads anew with MiXCR; each CDR3 protein has one entry. The sample lists approximately 590,000 distinct CDR3 sequences, approximately 14% seen once, with under 7.5% in the top ten.

Sequencing input: blood. This sequence was found in a woman aged 30 to 39 with Graves' hyperthyroidism. The chain uses TRBV19 and TRBJ2-2; D call uncertain. This chain's CDR3 is CASSMAAEPNTGELFF. CDR3 in DNA: TGTGCCAGTAGTATGGCTGCGGAGCCGAACACCGGGGAGCTGTTTTTT.